These 20 T cell receptor beta chains came from one sample sequenced in a study of cytomegalovirus exposure and HLA in healthy donors. Primers included in the PCR were 60 Vbeta and 13 Jbeta primers. The repertoire was sequenced with immunoSEQ multiplex PCR; TCRdb's copy has only in-frame clones and lacks some. The sample has 150,000 to 200,000 clones, about four fifths seen once. Material: PBMCs. The receptors come from a man between 18 and 29 years old in good health and CMV-seronegative.

The chain couples TRBV2 to TRBJ1-2, with TRBD1 matching over 7 bases. The CDR3 consists of 15 residues. J gave up 3 bases and V 2 bases, and 6 bases lay outside the gene matches. Germline values: CDR1 SNHLY, CDR2 FYNNEI. The CDR3 loop reads CASSESGGTDYGYTF. In nucleotides, the CDR3 is TGTGCCAGCAGTGAATCGGGGGGGACAGACTATGGCTACACCTTC.

This chain uses TRBV4-2 with TRBJ2-7; 9 bases are a match to TRBD1. The germline V gene encodes CDR1 LGHNA and CDR2 YNFKEQ. CDR3 size: 17 residues. Trimming at V came to 2 bases and at J to 0 bases, leaving 8 bases not matched to a gene. The CDR3 reads CASSQISGTGISYEQYF. CDR3 sequence (DNA): TGTGCCAGCAGCCAAATTTCCGGGACAGGGATCTCCTACGAGCAGTACTTC.

The J gene is TRBJ2-2, the V gene TRBV28; 8 nucleotides line up with TRBD2. CDR3 length equals 17 residues. Germline CDR1 MDHEN, CDR2 SYDVKM. With 4 bases clipped from V and 1 base from J, the junction kept 8 bases outside the gene matches. CDR3 region: CASSSPGLAGNTGELFF. CDR3 DNA: TGTGCCAGCAGTTCCCCCGGGCTAGCGGGGAACACCGGGGAGCTGTTTTTT.

DNA for the CDR3: TGTGCCAGCAGTCTAGACCCTGGGACAGGCTACGAGCAGTACTTC. This translates into CASSLDPGTGYEQYF. The chain has TRBV27 and TRBJ2-7; TRBD1 matches 8 bases. The CDR3 is made up of 15 amino acids. Losses at the gene ends were 5 bases for V and 3 bases for J; bases not matched to a gene: 9. Germline V gene sequence: CDR1 MNHEY, CDR2 SMNVEV (reference sequence).

V gene TRBV5-1 combines with J gene TRBJ1-2, with 8 nucleotides matching TRBD1. From germline, CDR1 is SGHRS and CDR2 YFSETQ. V lost 2 bases to trimming and J lost 6 bases; unmatched junction nucleotides: 6. The CDR3 extends over 14 amino acids. The CDR3 sequence: CASSFGQGRDGYTF. CDR3 nucleotides: TGCGCCAGCAGCTTTGGACAGGGACGGGATGGCTACACCTTC.

This sequence joins TRBV15 and TRBJ2-1; the D gene is possibly TRBD2 (5 bases). CDR1 and CDR2 from the germline V gene are LNHNV and YYDKDF (reference sequence). The germline V and J ends were trimmed by 0 bases and 6 bases, with 15 bases remaining between them. The CDR3 is 16 residues long. CDR3 amino acids: CATSRDWRVFGNEQFF. The CDR3 DNA follows: TGTGCCACCAGCAGAGATTGGCGGGTTTTCGGCAATGAGCAGTTCTTC.

This chain uses TRBV28 with TRBJ2-3, with no clear D. Germline V gene sequence: CDR1 MDHEN, CDR2 SYDVKM. The CDR3 consists of 13 residues. Trimming stripped 8 bases from V and 5 bases from J, with 14 bases between. The CDR3 is CASHPRWRDTQYF. CDR3 DNA sequence: TGTGCCAGCCACCCCCGTTGGAGAGATACGCAGTATTTT.

V is TRBV28 and J is TRBJ2-5; no clear D. Germline CDR1 is MDHEN and CDR2 is SYDVKM. This CDR3 region has 15 residues. With 4 bases removed from V and 2 bases from J, the gap between germline ends came to 14 bases. The CDR3 bases are TGTGCCAGCAGTTCCTTTTTGGCAGTACAAGAGACCCAGTACTTC. This encodes CASSSFLAVQETQYF.

The J gene is TRBJ2-7, the V gene TRBV10-2; D ambiguous. The germline V gene encodes CDR1 WSHSY and CDR2 SAAADI. CDR3 size: 11 residues. With 7 bases removed from V and 4 bases from J, the gap between germline ends came to 8 bases. CDR3 in amino acids: CASTDGYEQYF. In DNA, the CDR3 is TGCGCCAGCACCGACGGGTACGAGCAGTACTTC.

The rearrangement links TRBV2 to TRBJ1-5; tentatively, D is TRBD1 (6 bases). The V and J ends lost 4 bases and 4 bases respectively, with 11 bases between them. The germline CDR1 and CDR2 sequences are SNHLY and FYNNEI. The length of the CDR3 is 14 residues. CDR3 in amino acids: CASSGDRQNQPQHF. The CDR3 nucleotides read TGTGCCAGCAGTGGAGACAGGCAAAATCAGCCCCAGCATTTT.

This clone was seen at least ten times. The chain employs TRBV28 and TRBJ2-3; D perhaps matches TRBD1 (6 bases). This CDR3 is built from 15 residues. Germline V gene sequence: CDR1 MDHEN, CDR2 SYDVKM. V lost 6 bases, J lost 2 bases, and 15 bases lay in between. The CDR3 region is CASSVDRTYTDTQYF. DNA of the CDR3: TGTGCCAGCAGCGTAGACAGGACCTACACAGATACGCAGTATTTT.

The chain carries TRBV7-2 and TRBJ2-1; possible D gene TRBD1, 6 bases. Germline values: CDR1 SGHTA, CDR2 FQGNSA. The ends were cut back, 5 bases at V and 6 bases at J, with 17 bases in the middle. This CDR3 is 15 amino acids long. In DNA, the CDR3 is TGTGCCAGCAGCAAGAGACAGGCAAACTCCAATGAGCAGTTCTTC. This codes for CASSKRQANSNEQFF. The full variable domain, with the rest looked up from reference TRBV7-2 and TRBJ2-1, is GAGVSQSPSNKVTEKGKDVELRCDPISGHTALYWYRQSLGQGLEFLIYFQGNSAPDKSGLPSDRFSAERTGGSVSTLTIQRTQQEDSAVYLCASSKRQANSNEQFFGPGTRLTVL.

On this clone: The same CDR3 is also encoded by other DNA sequences in this sample. The chain couples TRBV7-8 to TRBJ2-7; 9 bases map to TRBD2. Looked up from germline, CDR1 is SGHVS and CDR2 is FQNEAQ. V gave up 6 bases and J gave up 1 base; unmatched junction bases: 4. The CDR3 is made up of 14 amino acids. The CDR3 coding sequence is TGTGCCAGCAGTTGGGGACTAGCTTCCTACGAGCAGTACTTC. Translating it yields CASSWGLASYEQYF.

The chain is built from TRBV9 and TRBJ1-2; possible D gene TRBD1, 5 bases. Germline assignment: CDR1 SGDLS and CDR2 YYNGEE. With 0 bases removed from V and 4 bases from J, the gap between germline ends came to 13 bases. The CDR3 contains 15 residues. The CDR3 coding sequence is TGTGCCAGCAGCGTAGAGGAGGGACCGATCTATGGCTACACCTTC. Residues: CASSVEEGPIYGYTF.

The gene calls are TRBV28 and TRBJ1-2, with TRBD1 as a possible D gene (6 bases). Germline CDR1 and CDR2: MDHEN and SYDVKM. V shed 3 bases and J shed 6 bases, with 14 bases lying between them. The CDR3 consists of 14 residues. CDR3 loop: CASSFPLHRDGYTF. In DNA form, the CDR3 reads TGTGCCAGCAGTTTCCCCCTCCACAGGGATGGCTACACCTTC.

The chain carries TRBV7-2 and TRBJ2-7; TRBD2 aligns across 7 bases. This CDR3 comprises 15 residues. The J segment lost 7 bases and the V segment lost 4 bases, leaving 13 bases of the junction unmatched. Germline V gives CDR1 SGHTA, CDR2 FQGNSA. CDR3 sequence: CASSSRGSFGGEQYF. The CDR3 DNA is TGTGCCAGCAGCTCACGGGGTTCTTTCGGGGGGGAGCAGTACTTC. Based on the CDR3 plus reference TRBV7-2 and TRBJ2-7, the full variable domain is GAGVSQSPSNKVTEKGKDVELRCDPISGHTALYWYRQSLGQGLEFLIYFQGNSAPDKSGLPSDRFSAERTGGSVSTLTIQRTQQEDSAVYLCASSSRGSFGGEQYFGPGTRLTVT.

The V gene is TRBV27, the J gene TRBJ1-6, with 9 bases identical to TRBD1. The trim removed 7 bases at V and 0 bases at J, leaving 19 bases unmatched. The CDR3 consists of 21 residues. Germline V gene data show CDR1 as MNHEY and CDR2 as SMNVEV (reference sequence). The CDR3 bases are TGTGCCAGCACCCCCTATCCTGGGACAGGGTCGCTGAGCTCCTATAATTCACCCCTCCACTTT. Encoded protein: CASTPYPGTGSLSSYNSPLHF.

V is TRBV5-6 and J is TRBJ1-1; possibly TRBD1 for D (5 bases). The germline V gene encodes CDR1 SGHDT and CDR2 YYEEEE. This CDR3 region has 14 residues. V lost 2 bases and J lost 6, with 14 bases in between. CDR3 coding DNA: TGTGCCAGCAGCTTATGGGGCGCTTTCCCTGAAGCTTTCTTT. Its protein is CASSLWGAFPEAFF.

The chain joins TRBV6-7 to TRBJ2-5, with TRBD2 matching 8 bases. TRBV6-7 is assigned to the ORF class and has an uncertain function. After removal of 10 bases from V and 0 bases from J, the junction contained 7 bases not matched to a gene. This CDR3 spans 14 amino acids. CDR3 DNA sequence: TGTGCCACCCGAGCGGGGGAGGACCAAGAGACCCAGTACTTC. Its translation is CATRAGEDQETQYF.

This clone was counted only a few times. This chain connects TRBV4-3 to TRBJ2-1; TRBD1 might be the D (6 bases). The V end was cut by 0 bases, the J end by 2 bases, with 20 bases between. This CDR3 has 19 residues. Germline V gives CDR1 LGHNA, CDR2 YSLEER. The CDR3 DNA reads as TGCGCCAGCAGCCAAGATTTTTACAGGGTGGTCGGTACCTACAATGAGCAGTTCTTC. Its protein product is CASSQDFYRVVGTYNEQFF.